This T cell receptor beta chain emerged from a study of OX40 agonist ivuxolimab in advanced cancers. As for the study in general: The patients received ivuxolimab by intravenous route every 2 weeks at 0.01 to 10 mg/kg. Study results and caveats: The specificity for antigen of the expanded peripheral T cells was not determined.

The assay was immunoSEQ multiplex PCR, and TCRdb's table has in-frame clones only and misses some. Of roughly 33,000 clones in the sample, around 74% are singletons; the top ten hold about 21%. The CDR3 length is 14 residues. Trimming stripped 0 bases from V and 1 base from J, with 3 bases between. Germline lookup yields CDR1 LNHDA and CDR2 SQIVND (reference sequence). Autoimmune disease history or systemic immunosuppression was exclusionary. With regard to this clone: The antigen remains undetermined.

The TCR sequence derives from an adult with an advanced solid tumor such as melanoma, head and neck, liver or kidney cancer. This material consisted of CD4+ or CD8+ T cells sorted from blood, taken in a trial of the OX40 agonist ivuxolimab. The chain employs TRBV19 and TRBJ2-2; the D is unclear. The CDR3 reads CASSIERNTGELFF. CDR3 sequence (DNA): TGTGCCAGTAGTATAGAGAGGAACACCGGGGAGCTGTTTTTT. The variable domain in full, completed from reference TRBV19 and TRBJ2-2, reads DGGITQSPKYLFRKEGQNVTLSCEQNLNHDAMYWYRQDPGQGLRLIYYSQIVNDFQKGDIAEGYSVSREKKESFPLTVTSAQKNPTAFYLCASSIERNTGELFFGEGSRLTVL.